A single T cell receptor beta chain is shown here with its context. Generated by immunoSEQ multiplex PCR, the TCRdb table keeps only in-frame clones and is missing some. Altogether about 260,000 clones are present, about 90% being singletons, with the ten largest covering approximately 3.1%. These data come from a study of cytomegalovirus exposure and HLA in healthy donors. The CDR3 sequence is 19 residues long. Losses at the gene ends were 2 bases for V and 6 bases for J; bases not matched to a gene: 9. Germline V lookup: CDR1 MNHEY, CDR2 SMNVEV (reference sequence). Sequenced: PBMCs. The chain links TRBV27 to TRBJ2-2; TRBD2 aligns across 16 bases. The source of this sequence is a woman aged 25 to 45 in good health and CMV-seronegative. CDR3 protein: CASSLLAGTSGRAPGELFF. The CDR3 DNA follows: TGTGCCAGCAGTTTACTAGCCGGGACTAGCGGGAGGGCCCCCGGGGAGCTGTTTTTT.